This TCR beta chain was captured in a study of blood T cell repertoires in COVID-19. Clinical history reported by participants formed the basis on which cohorts were assigned. Germline V CDR1 and CDR2: SGHTA, FQGNSA. CDR3 length: 14 amino acids. Trimming took 0 bases from V and 6 from J, leaving 12 bases between them. The assay was immunoSEQ multiplex PCR, and TCRdb's table has in-frame clones only and misses some. The sample has roughly 260,000 clones, roughly 89% seen once. The sequenced material came from PBMCs or T cells enriched from blood (not recorded which). This TCR was sampled from a woman aged 25 to 39 with acute COVID-19. The rearrangement joins TRBV7-2 to TRBJ2-7; TRBD1 is a possible D gene (6 bases). Written as DNA, the CDR3 is TGTGCCAGCAGCTTAGCTCGCAGGGGTAGCGAGCAGTACTTC. This codes for CASSLARRGSEQYF.